This T cell receptor (beta chain) was sequenced for a study of identical twins. The study, taken as a whole, reports: Conclusions were drawn cross-sectionally by statistical analysis, without following the same donors. Zero-insertion analyses could be partly confounded by invariant MAIT and iNKT cells.

Between the trimmed V and J ends, which lost 2 bases and 7 bases, there was a span of 14 bases. The CDR3 totals 14 residues. Germline values: CDR1 MDHEN, CDR2 SYDVKM. This clonotype was recorded at least ten times. Its antigen is unidentified. Template switching created a universal primer site, and the cDNA included unique molecular identifiers. TCRdb reprocessed the 5' RACE reads with MiXCR, giving one entry per CDR3 protein. The sample lists about 810,000 distinct CDR3 sequences, approximately 13% occurring once. These records were also assigned to another study, of yellow fever vaccine responses in identical twins.

The sample consisted of PBMCs. The TCR was taken from a woman aged 18-29 years in good health. The chain links TRBV28 to TRBJ1-1, with D possibly being TRBD1 (6 bases). This CDR3 is CASSLQPGENEAFF. Here the CDR3 DNA reads TGTGCCAGCAGTTTACAGCCAGGGGAAAATGAAGCTTTCTTT.